These T cell receptor beta chains were read from a single sample in a study of blood T cell repertoires in COVID-19. Data came from immunoSEQ multiplex PCR; TCRdb stores just in-frame clones and leaves some out. The data hold tens of thousands of clones, with over 75% observed a single time. The material sequenced was peripheral blood. Receptors originate from a woman older than 75 with acute or convalescent COVID-19. Both conserved end residues are part of each CDR3. D genes are given only for firm matches. Clone size, where shown, is once, few, many, or a class for clones that have expanded.

v_call,j_call,clone_size,d_call,cdr3_aa,cdr3_nt
TRBV10-3,TRBJ1-1,-,-,CAISASQIEAFF,TGTGCCATCAGTGCTAGCCAGATTGAAGCTTTCTTT
TRBV11-2,TRBJ1-1,-,TRBD1,CASRTGSSAEAFF,TGTGCCAGCAGGACAGGGTCGTCAGCTGAAGCTTTCTTT
TRBV19,TRBJ2-1,-,-,CASSTDGSSYNEQFF,TGTGCCAGTAGTACGGACGGGAGCTCCTACAATGAGCAGTTCTTC
TRBV29-1,TRBJ2-7,-,-,CSVLASSYEQYF,TGCAGCGTTCTGGCCAGCTCCTACGAGCAGTACTTC
TRBV7-2,TRBJ1-1,-,-,CASSPVAAPRTEAFF,TGTGCCAGCAGCCCCGTCGCGGCGCCAAGGACTGAAGCTTTCTTT
TRBV5-6,TRBJ1-2,-,TRBD1,CASSSTGQGRSNYGYTF,TGTGCCAGCAGCTCCACCGGACAGGGGCGATCCAACTATGGCTACACCTTC
TRBV11-3,TRBJ2-7,once,-,CASSPGEGQTYEQYF,TGTGCCAGCAGCCCAGGGGAGGGACAAACCTACGAGCAGTACTTC
TRBV19,TRBJ1-5,many,TRBD1,CASSTRDSPQHF,TGTGCCAGTAGTACCCGGGACAGTCCCCAGCATTTT
TRBV19,TRBJ2-7,-,TRBD2,CASSPVTSGGEQYF,TGTGCCAGTAGCCCTGTGACTAGCGGGGGCGAGCAGTACTTC
TRBV6-1,TRBJ1-5,-,TRBD1,CASSGGGRGPRNQPQHF,TGTGCCAGCAGTGGGGGGGGCAGGGGGCCTAGAAATCAGCCCCAGCATTTT
TRBV11-3,TRBJ2-3,-,-,CASSPNTDTQYF,TGTGCCAGCAGCCCAAACACAGATACGCAGTATTTT
TRBV9,TRBJ2-1,-,TRBD2,CASSVGLAEGREQFF,TGTGCCAGCAGCGTAGGACTAGCGGAGGGAAGGGAGCAGTTCTTC
TRBV5-5,TRBJ1-2,-,-,CASSPLEENPYGYTF,TGTGCCAGCAGCCCCCTTGAGGAAAACCCCTATGGCTACACCTTC
TRBV28,TRBJ2-4,-,TRBD1,CASRELDRDSSIQYF,TGTGCCAGCAGGGAACTGGACAGGGACTCTAGCATTCAGTACTTC
TRBV11-1,TRBJ1-1,-,TRBD1,CASSHGQGTEAFF,TGTGCCAGCAGCCATGGACAGGGCACTGAAGCTTTCTTT
TRBV30,TRBJ1-3,-,-,CAWSVDRTFRNTIYF,TGTGCCTGGAGTGTGGACAGAACCTTTAGAAACACCATATATTTT
TRBV19,TRBJ1-5,-,-,CATNPGGNQPQHF,TGTGCCACCAACCCAGGGGGCAATCAGCCCCAGCATTTT
TRBV2,TRBJ1-5,-,TRBD1,CASSIQGAPQPQHF,TGTGCCAGCAGCATACAGGGGGCCCCTCAGCCCCAGCATTTT
TRBV19,TRBJ2-7,-,TRBD1,CASSPVTGVEQYF,TGTGCCAGTAGTCCCGTTACAGGGGTCGAGCAGTACTTC
TRBV3-1/TRBV3-2,TRBJ2-5,-,TRBD2,CASSQDVVAGETQYF,TGTGCCAGCAGCCAAGATGTGGTAGCGGGGGAGACCCAGTACTTC
TRBV7-9,TRBJ1-4,-,-,CASSSSTGGNEKLFF,TGTGCCAGCAGCTCGTCGACAGGAGGTAATGAAAAACTGTTTTTT
TRBV19,TRBJ1-6,-,-,CASNTGKGNSPLHF,TGTGCCAGTAACACAGGGAAAGGTAATTCACCCCTCCACTTT
TRBV27,TRBJ1-2,few,TRBD1,CASSSAFGQGPIGYTF,TGTGCCAGCAGTTCCGCCTTCGGACAGGGCCCCATTGGCTACACCTTC
TRBV6-5,TRBJ1-2,once,TRBD1,CASRVDRGYGYTF,TGTGCCAGCAGAGTTGACAGGGGTTATGGCTACACCTTC
TRBV21-1,TRBJ2-5,-,-,CASKKGGSQETQYF,TGTGCCAGCAAAAAAGGGGGAAGTCAAGAGACCCAGTACTTC
TRBV4-1,TRBJ1-6,-,-,CASSQDSGHPALPLHF,TGCGCCAGCAGCCAAGATTCGGGACACCCCGCCCTCCCCCTCCACTTT
TRBV15,TRBJ2-5,-,-,CATSNRGDTHDQETQYF,TGTGCCACCAGCAATCGGGGTGACACACACGATCAAGAGACCCAGTACTTC
TRBV11-3,TRBJ1-6,-,-,CASSFYGGSGSYNSPLHF,TGTGCCAGCAGCTTTTACGGGGGATCCGGCTCCTATAATTCACCCCTCCACTTT
TRBV19,TRBJ1-2,-,-,CASQTETLYGYTF,TGTGCCAGCCAGACAGAAACCCTTTATGGCTACACCTTC
TRBV29-1,TRBJ2-7,-,-,CSVGLESGTYEQYF,TGCAGCGTTGGATTAGAGAGCGGAACCTACGAGCAGTACTTC
TRBV18,TRBJ2-2,once,TRBD1,CASSPADRGFVGELFF,TGTGCCAGCTCACCAGCGGACAGGGGTTTCGTGGGGGAGCTGTTTTTT
TRBV6-5,TRBJ1-5,-,-,CASSLGPGENQPQHF,TGTGCCAGCAGCCTGGGGCCGGGGGAAAATCAGCCCCAGCATTTT
TRBV5-6,TRBJ2-1,-,-,CASSFDPRGGEQFF,TGTGCCAGCAGCTTTGACCCGCGGGGTGGTGAGCAGTTCTTC
TRBV24-1,TRBJ2-1,-,TRBD2,CATSGGGTSVYNEQFF,TGTGCCACCAGTGGGGGGGGGACTAGCGTGTACAATGAGCAGTTCTTC
TRBV5-1,TRBJ2-2,-,TRBD2,CASSLDRLAGDTGELFF,TGCGCCAGCAGCTTGGACCGACTAGCGGGAGATACCGGGGAGCTGTTTTTT
TRBV18,TRBJ2-4,-,-,CASSPDSKNIQYF,TGTGCCAGCTCACCGGACAGCAAAAACATTCAGTACTTC
TRBV3-1/TRBV3-2,TRBJ1-2,-,-,CASSQETWAGYTF,TGTGCCAGCAGCCAAGAGACCTGGGCTGGCTACACCTTC
TRBV4-2,TRBJ1-5,-,-,CASSQDTVNQPQHF,TGTGCCAGCAGCCAAGATACAGTCAATCAGCCCCAGCATTTT
TRBV7-9,TRBJ2-6,-,-,CASSSGSSGANVLTF,TGTGCCAGCAGCTCAGGATCCTCTGGGGCCAACGTCCTGACTTTC
TRBV9,TRBJ1-6,once,-,CASGSGTINSPLHF,TGTGCCAGCGGGTCCGGGACAATCAATTCACCCCTCCACTTT
TRBV5-4,TRBJ1-4,-,TRBD1,CASSLVGQGATNEKLFF,TGTGCCAGCAGCTTGGTGGGACAGGGTGCAACTAATGAAAAACTGTTTTTT
TRBV29-1,TRBJ1-4,-,-,CSVLVGEKLFF,TGCAGCGTCCTAGTCGGGGAAAAACTGTTTTTT
TRBV6-5,TRBJ2-7,-,-,CASSYRESYEQYF,TGTGCCAGCAGTTACCGGGAATCCTACGAGCAGTACTTC
TRBV3-1/TRBV3-2,TRBJ1-2,-,-,CASHGHKESYGYTF,TGTGCCAGCCACGGACATAAGGAGAGCTATGGCTACACCTTC
TRBV11-2,TRBJ2-3,-,-,CASSLDLRADTQYF,TGTGCCAGCAGCTTAGATCTTCGAGCAGATACGCAGTATTTT
TRBV9,TRBJ1-2,-,-,CASSVKGEGNGYTF,TGTGCCAGCAGCGTAAAAGGGGAAGGGAATGGCTACACCTTC
TRBV5-4,TRBJ2-2,-,TRBD2,CASSPGLAGLTGELFF,TGTGCCAGCAGCCCGGGACTAGCGGGACTCACCGGGGAGCTGTTTTTT
TRBV29-1,TRBJ1-2,-,TRBD1,CSVGTGKEDGYTF,TGCAGCGTGGGGACAGGAAAGGAGGATGGCTACACCTTC
TRBV29-1,TRBJ1-1,few,-,CSVEENSGTEAFF,TGCAGCGTTGAAGAAAACAGCGGAACTGAAGCTTTCTTT
TRBV7-9,TRBJ2-5,-,-,CASGDGGLQETQYF,TGTGCCAGCGGGGACGGGGGGCTACAAGAGACCCAGTACTTC
TRBV19,TRBJ1-5,few,TRBD1,CASSRGQGSHQPQHF,TGTGCCAGTAGTAGAGGACAGGGCTCACATCAGCCCCAGCATTTT
TRBV5-1,TRBJ2-7,-,TRBD2,CASSPAGGYYEQYF,TGCGCCAGCAGCCCCGCGGGGGGCTACTACGAGCAGTACTTC
TRBV12-3/TRBV12-4,TRBJ1-2,-,-,CASSPTANYGYTF,TGTGCCAGCAGTCCTACAGCTAACTATGGCTACACCTTC
TRBV29-1,TRBJ2-1,-,TRBD2,CSVDPGLAGRSSYNEQFF,TGCAGCGTTGACCCGGGACTAGCGGGTCGGAGCTCCTACAATGAGCAGTTCTTC
TRBV30,TRBJ1-1,-,-,CAWTRPGRSTEAFF,TGTGCCTGGACTCGACCTGGGCGTAGCACTGAAGCTTTCTTT
TRBV10-3,TRBJ2-2,-,TRBD2,CAISEGLAGRASGRELFF,TGTGCCATCAGTGAGGGACTAGCGGGCCGAGCGAGCGGACGGGAGCTGTTTTTT
TRBV19,TRBJ2-7,-,TRBD1,CASSGPGQATKQYF,TGTGCCAGTAGTGGCCCGGGACAGGCAACTAAGCAGTACTTC